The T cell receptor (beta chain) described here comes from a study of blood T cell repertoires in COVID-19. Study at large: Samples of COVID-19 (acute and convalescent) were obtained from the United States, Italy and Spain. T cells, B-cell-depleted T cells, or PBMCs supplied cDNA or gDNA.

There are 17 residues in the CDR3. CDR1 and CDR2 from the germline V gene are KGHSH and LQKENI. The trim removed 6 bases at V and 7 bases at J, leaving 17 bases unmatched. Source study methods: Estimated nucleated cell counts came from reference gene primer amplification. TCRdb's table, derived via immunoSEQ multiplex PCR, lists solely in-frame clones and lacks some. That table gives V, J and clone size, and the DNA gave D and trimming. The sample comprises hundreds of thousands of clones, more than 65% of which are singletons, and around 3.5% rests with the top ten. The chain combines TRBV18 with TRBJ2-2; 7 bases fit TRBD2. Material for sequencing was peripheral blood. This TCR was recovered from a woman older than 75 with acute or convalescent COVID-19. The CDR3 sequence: CASSPNPGLLRSGELFF. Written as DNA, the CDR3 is TGTGCCAGCTCCCCGAACCCGGGACTACTAAGGAGCGGGGAGCTGTTTTTT.